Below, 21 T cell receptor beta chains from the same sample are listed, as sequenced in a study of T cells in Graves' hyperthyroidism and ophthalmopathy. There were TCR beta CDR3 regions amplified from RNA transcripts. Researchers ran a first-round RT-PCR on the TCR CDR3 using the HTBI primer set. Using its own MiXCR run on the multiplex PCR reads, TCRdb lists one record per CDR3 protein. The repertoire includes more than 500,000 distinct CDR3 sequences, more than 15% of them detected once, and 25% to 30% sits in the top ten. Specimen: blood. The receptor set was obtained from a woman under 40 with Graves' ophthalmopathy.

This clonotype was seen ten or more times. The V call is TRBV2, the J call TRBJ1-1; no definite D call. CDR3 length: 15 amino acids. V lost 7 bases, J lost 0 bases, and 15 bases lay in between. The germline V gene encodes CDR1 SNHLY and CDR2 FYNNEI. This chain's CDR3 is CASIIAAGMNTEAFF. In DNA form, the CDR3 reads TGTGCCAGCATCATCGCTGCGGGGATGAACACTGAAGCTTTCTTT.

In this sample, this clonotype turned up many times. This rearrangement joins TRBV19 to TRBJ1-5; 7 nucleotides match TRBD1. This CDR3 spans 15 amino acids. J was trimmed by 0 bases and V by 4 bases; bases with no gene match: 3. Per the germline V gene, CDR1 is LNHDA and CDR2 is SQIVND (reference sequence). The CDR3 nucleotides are TGTGCCAGTAGTACCGGGACAGATAGCAATCAGCCCCAGCATTTT. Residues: CASSTGTDSNQPQHF.

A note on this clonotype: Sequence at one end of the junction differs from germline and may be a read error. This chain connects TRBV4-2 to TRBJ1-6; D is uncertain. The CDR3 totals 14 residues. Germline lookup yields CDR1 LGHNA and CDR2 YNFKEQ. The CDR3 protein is CASSLEVSGSPPHF. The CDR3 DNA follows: TGTGCCAGCAGCTTAGAAGTCTCGGGTTCACCCCCCCACTTT.

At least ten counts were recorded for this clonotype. The CDR3 DNA reads as TGTGCCAGCAGTGAAGCACGGCGACAAGAGACCCAGTACTTC. Amino acid sequence: CASSEARRQETQYF. The chain has TRBV2 and TRBJ2-5; no reliable D call. This CDR3 comprises 14 residues. Germline CDR1 SNHLY, CDR2 FYNNEI. Trimming shortened V by 0 bases and J by 2 bases, and 7 bases separated the two germline ends.

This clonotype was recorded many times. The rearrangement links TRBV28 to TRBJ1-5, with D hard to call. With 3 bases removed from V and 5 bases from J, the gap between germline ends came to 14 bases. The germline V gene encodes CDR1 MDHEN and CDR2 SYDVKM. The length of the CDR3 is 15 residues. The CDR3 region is CASSLGVWPDQPQHF. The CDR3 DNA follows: TGTGCCAGCAGTTTGGGCGTTTGGCCAGATCAGCCCCAGCATTTT.

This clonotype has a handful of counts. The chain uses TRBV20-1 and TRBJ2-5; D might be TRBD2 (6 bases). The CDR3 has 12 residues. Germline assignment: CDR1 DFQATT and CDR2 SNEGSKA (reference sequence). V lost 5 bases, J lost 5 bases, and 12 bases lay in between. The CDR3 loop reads CSARLVKETQYF. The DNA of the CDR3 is TGCAGTGCTCGACTAGTGAAGGAGACCCAGTACTTC.

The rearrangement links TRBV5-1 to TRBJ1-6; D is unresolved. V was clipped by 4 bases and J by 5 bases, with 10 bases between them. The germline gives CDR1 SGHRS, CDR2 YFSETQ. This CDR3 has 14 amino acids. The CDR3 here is CASSPDRHNSPLHF. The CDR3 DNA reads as TGCGCCAGCAGCCCTGACCGTCATAATTCACCCCTCCACTTT.

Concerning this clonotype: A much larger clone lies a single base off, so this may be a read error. CDR3 DNA sequence: TGTGCCAGCTCAGACGGCGCGACTGAAGCTTTCTTT. Translated, it gives CASSDGATEAFF. The genes are TRBV18 and TRBJ1-1; D gene unclear. The CDR3 length is 12 residues. Trimming removed 5 bases at V and 5 bases at J, with 9 bases between. The germline V gene encodes CDR1 KGHSH and CDR2 LQKENI.

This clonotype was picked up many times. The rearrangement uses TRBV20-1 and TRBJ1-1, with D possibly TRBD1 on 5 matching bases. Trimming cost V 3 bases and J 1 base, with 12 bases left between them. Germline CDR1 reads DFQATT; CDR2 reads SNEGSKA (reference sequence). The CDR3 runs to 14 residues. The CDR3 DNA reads TGCAGTGCTAGGTTCGGGGGTGAGAACACTGAAGCTTTCTTT. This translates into CSARFGGENTEAFF.

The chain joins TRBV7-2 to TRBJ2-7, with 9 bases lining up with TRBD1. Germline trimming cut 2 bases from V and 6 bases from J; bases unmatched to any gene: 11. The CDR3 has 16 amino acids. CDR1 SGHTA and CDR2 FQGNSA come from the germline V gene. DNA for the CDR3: TGTGCCAGCAGCTTATGGGAGAACAGGGGGCGCTCCGAGCAGTACTTC. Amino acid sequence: CASSLWENRGRSEQYF.

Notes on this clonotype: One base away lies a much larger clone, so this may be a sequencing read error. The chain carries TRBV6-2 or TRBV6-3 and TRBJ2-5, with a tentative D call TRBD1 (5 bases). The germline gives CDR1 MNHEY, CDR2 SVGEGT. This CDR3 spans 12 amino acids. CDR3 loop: CASTDSQEAQYF. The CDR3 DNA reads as TGTGCCAGCACAGACAGTCAAGAGGCCCAGTACTTC.

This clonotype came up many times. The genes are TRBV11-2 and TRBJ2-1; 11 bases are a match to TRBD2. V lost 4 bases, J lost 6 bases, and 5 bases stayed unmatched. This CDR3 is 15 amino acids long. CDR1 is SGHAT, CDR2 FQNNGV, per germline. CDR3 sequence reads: CASSSGLAGINEQFF. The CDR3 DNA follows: TGTGCCAGCAGCTCAGGACTAGCGGGTATCAATGAGCAGTTCTTC. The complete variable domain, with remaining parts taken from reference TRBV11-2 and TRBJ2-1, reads EAGVAQSPRYKIIEKRQSVAFWCNPISGHATLYWYQQILGQGPKLLIQFQNNGVVDDSQLPKDRFSAERLKGVDSTLKIQPAKLEDSAVYLCASSSGLAGINEQFFGPGTRLTVL.

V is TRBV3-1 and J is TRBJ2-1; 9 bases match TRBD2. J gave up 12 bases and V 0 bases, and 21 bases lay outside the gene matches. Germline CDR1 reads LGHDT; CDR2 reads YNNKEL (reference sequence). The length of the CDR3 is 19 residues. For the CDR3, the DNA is TGTGCCAGCAGCCAAGATATTGGGCTGAAAGGGAGTAGCGGGAGAGGGCAGTTCTTC. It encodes CASSQDIGLKGSSGRGQFF.

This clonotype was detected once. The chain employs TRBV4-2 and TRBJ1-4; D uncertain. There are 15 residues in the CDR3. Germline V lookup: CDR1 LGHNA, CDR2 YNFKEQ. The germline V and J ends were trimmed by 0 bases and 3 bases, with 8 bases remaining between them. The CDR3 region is CASSQDRFANEKLFF. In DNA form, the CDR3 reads TGTGCCAGCAGCCAAGATAGGTTTGCTAATGAAAAACTGTTTTTT.

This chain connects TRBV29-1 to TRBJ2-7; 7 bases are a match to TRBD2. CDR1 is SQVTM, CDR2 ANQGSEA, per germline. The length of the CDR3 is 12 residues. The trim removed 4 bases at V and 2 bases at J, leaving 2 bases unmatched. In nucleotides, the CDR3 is TGCAGCGTTGGGGAGGGAACCTACGAGCAGTACTTC. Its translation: CSVGEGTYEQYF.

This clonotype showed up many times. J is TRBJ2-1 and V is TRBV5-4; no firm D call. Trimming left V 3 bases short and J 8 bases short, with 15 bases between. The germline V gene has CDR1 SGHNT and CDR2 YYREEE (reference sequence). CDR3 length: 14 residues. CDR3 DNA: TGTGCCAGCAGCTCGGCTGGCCTCCGGGATGAGCAGTTCTTC. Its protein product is CASSSAGLRDEQFF.

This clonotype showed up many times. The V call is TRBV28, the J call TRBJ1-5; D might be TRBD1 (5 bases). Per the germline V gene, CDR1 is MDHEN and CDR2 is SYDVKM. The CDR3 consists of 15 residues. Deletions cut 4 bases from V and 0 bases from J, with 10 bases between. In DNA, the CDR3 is TGTGCCAGCAGTTCCGGGGCACTTAGCAATCAGCCCCAGCATTTT. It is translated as CASSSGALSNQPQHF.

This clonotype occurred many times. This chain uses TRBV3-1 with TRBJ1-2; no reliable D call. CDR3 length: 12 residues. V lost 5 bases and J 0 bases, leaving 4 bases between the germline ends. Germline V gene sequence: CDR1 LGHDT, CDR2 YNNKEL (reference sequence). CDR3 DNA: TGTGCCAGCAGCTTTCCTAACTATGGCTACACCTTC. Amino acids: CASSFPNYGYTF.

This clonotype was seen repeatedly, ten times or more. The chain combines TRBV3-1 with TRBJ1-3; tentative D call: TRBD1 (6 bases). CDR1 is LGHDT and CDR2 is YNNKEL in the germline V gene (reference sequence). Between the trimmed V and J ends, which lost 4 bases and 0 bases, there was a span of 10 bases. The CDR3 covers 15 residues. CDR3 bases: TGTGCCAGCAGCCCGGGGGGGGCCTCTGGAAACACCATATATTTT. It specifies CASSPGGASGNTIYF.

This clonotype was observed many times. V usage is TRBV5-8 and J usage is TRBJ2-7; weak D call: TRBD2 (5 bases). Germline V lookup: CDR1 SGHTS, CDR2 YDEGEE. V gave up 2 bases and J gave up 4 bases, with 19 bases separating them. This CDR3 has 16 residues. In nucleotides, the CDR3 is TGTGCCAGCAGCTTATCCCGTGGTGGACGGACTTACGAGCAGTACTTC. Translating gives CASSLSRGGRTYEQYF.

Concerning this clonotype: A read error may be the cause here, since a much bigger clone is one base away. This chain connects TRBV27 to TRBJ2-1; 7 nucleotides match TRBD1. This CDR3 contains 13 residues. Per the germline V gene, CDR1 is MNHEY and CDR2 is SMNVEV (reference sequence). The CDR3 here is CACSKTGYNEQFF. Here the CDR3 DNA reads TGTGCCTGCAGTAAGACAGGGTACAATGAGCAGTTCTTC.